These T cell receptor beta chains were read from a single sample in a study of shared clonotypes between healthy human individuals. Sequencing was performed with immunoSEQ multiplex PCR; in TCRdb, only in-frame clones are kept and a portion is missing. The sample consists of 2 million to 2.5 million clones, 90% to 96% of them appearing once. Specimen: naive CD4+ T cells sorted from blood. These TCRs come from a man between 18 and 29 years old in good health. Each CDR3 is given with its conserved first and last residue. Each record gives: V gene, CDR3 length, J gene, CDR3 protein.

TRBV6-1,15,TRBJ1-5,CASSLGTGGNQPQHF
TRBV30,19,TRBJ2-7,CAWSVLTPGLSTRSYEQYF
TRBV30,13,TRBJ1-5,CAWSAGYNQPQHF
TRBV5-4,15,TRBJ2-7,CASSPGTPMAYEQYF
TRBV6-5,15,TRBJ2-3,CASRTSGGITDTQYF
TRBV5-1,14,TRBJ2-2,CASSAMDDTGELFF
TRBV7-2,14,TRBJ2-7,CASLAGGSSYEQYF
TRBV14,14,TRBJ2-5,CASSRQGGVETQYF
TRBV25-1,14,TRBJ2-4,CASSDFDRGPIQYF
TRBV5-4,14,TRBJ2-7,CASSLRQGGYEQYF
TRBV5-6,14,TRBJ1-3,CASSRDSLGNTIYF
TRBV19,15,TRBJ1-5,CASSIEGGVNQPQHF